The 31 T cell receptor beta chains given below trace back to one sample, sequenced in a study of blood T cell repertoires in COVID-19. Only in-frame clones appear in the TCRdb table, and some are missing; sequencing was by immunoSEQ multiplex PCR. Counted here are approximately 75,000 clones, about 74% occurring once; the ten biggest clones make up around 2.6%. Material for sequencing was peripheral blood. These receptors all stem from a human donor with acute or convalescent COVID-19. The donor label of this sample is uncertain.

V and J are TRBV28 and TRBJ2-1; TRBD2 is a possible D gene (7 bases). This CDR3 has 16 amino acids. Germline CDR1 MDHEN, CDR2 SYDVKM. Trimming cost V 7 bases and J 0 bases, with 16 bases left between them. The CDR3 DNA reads TGTGCCAGCACCAAACTAGGGGGGGTCTCCTACAATGAGCAGTTCTTC. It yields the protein CASTKLGGVSYNEQFF.

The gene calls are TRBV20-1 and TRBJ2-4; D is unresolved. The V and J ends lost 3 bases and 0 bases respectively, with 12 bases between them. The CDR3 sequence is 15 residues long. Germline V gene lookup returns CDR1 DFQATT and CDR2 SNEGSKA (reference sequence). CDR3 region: CSASVSQLAKNIQYF. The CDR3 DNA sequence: TGCAGTGCTAGTGTCTCCCAACTAGCCAAAAACATTCAGTACTTC.

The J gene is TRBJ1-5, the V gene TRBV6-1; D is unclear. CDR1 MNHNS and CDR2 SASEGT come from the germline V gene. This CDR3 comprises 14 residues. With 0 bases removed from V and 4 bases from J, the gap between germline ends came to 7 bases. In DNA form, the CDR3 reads TGTGCCAGCAGTGAAGCCCGGGGTAATCAGCCCCAGCATTTT. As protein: CASSEARGNQPQHF.

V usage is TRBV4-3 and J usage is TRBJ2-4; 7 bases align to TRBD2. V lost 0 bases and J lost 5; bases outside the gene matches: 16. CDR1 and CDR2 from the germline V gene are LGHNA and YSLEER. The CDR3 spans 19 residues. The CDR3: CASSQDIGTSDLGQNIQYF. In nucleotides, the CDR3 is TGCGCCAGCAGCCAAGACATAGGAACTAGCGACTTAGGGCAAAACATTCAGTACTTC.

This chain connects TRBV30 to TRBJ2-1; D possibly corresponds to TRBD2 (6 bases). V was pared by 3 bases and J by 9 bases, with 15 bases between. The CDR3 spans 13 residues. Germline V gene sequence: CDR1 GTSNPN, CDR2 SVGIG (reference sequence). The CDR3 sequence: CAWRTGVGGEQFF. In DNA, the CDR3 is TGTGCCTGGAGAACTGGGGTGGGGGGTGAGCAGTTCTTC.

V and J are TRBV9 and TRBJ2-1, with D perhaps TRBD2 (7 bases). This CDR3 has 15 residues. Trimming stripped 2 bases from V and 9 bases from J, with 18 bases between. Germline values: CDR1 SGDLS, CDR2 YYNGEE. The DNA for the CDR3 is TGTGCCAGCAGCGTGAGGGGGGGTCGACAAGGTGAGCAGTTCTTC. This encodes CASSVRGGRQGEQFF.

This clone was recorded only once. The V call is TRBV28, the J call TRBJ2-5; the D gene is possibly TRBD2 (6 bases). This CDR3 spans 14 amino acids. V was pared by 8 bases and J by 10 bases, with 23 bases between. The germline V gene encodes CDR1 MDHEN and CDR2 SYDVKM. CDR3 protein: CASRGGGTRWDQYF. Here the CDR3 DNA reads TGTGCCAGCCGAGGTGGGGGGACCCGTTGGGACCAGTACTTC.

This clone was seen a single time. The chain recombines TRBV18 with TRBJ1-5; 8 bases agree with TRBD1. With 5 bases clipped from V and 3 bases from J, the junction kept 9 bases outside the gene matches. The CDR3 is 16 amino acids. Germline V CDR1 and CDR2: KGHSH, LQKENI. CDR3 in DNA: TGTGCCAGCTCATCCTCCGGGACAGGACTCAATCAGCCCCAGCATTTT. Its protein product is CASSSSGTGLNQPQHF.

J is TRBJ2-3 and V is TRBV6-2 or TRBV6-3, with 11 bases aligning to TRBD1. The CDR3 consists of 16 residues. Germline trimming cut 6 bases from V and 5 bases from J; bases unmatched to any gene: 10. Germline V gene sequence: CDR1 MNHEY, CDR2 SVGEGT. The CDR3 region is CASRPGTGGVGDTQYF. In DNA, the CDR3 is TGTGCCAGCAGGCCTGGGACAGGGGGAGTGGGAGATACGCAGTATTTT.

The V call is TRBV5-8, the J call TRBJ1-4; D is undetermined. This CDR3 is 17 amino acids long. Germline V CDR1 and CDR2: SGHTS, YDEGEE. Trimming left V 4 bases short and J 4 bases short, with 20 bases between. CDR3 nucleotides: TGTGCCAGCAGCCCCCAGCTTGGAGAACATTTTAATGAAAAACTGTTTTTT. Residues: CASSPQLGEHFNEKLFF.

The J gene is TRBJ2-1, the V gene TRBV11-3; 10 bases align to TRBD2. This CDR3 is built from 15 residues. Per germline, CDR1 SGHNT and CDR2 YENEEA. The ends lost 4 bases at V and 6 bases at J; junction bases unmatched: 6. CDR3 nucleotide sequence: TGTGCCAGCAGCTCGGGACTAGCGTTTGTCAATGAGCAGTTCTTC. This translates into CASSSGLAFVNEQFF.

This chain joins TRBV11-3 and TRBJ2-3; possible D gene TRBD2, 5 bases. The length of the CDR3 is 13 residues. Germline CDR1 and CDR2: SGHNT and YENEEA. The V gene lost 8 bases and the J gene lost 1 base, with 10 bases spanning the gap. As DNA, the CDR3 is TGTGCCAGCGCCCGGGGAGGCACAGATACGCAGTATTTT. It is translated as CASARGGTDTQYF.

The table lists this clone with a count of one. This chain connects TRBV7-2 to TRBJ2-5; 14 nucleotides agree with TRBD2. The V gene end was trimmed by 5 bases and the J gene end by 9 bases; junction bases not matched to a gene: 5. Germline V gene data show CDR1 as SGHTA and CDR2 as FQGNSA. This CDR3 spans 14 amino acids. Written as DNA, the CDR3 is TGTGCCAGCAGCCGGGGACTAGCGGGGGCGGCCCAGTACTTC. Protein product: CASSRGLAGAAQYF.

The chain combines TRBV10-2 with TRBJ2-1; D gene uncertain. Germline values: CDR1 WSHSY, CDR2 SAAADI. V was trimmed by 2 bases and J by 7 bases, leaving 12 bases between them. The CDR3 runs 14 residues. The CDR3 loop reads CASSEPTIRNEQFF. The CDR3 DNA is TGCGCCAGCAGTGAGCCAACCATTCGGAATGAGCAGTTCTTC.

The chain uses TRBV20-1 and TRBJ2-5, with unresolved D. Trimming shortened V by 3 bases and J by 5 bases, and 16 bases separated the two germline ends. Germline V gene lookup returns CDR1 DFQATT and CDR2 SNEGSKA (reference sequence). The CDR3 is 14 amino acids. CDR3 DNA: TGCAGTGCTAGTGAAGGTGGCCAGGCGGAGACCCAGTACTTC. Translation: CSASEGGQAETQYF.

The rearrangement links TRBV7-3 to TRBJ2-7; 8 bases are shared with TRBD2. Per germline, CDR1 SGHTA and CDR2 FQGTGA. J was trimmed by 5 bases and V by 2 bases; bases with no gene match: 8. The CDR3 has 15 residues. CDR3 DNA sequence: TGTGCCAGCAGCTTATCCAGCGGGGGAGTGCACGAGCAGTACTTC. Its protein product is CASSLSSGGVHEQYF. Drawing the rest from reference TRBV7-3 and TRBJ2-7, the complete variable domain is GAGVSQTPSNKVTEKGKYVELRCDPISGHTALYWYRQSLGQGPEFLIYFQGTGAADDSGLPNDRFFAVRPEGSVSTLKIQRTERGDSAVYLCASSLSSGGVHEQYFGPGTRLTVT.

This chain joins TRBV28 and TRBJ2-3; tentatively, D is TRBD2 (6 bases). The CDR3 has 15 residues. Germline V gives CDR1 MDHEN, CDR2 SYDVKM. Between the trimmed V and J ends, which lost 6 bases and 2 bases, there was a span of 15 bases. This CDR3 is CASRESGGDTDTQYF. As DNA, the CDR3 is TGTGCCAGCAGGGAATCGGGCGGGGACACAGATACGCAGTATTTT.

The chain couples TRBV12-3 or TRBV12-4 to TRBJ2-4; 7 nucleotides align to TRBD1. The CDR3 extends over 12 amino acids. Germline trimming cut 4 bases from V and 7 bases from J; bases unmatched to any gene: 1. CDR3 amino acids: CASSSQGNIQYF. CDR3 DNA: TGTGCCAGCAGTTCACAGGGGAACATTCAGTACTTC.

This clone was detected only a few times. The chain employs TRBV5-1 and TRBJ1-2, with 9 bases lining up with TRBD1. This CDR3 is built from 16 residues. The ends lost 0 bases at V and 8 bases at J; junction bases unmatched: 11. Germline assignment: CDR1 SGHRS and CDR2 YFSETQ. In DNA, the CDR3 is TGCGCCAGCAGCTTGGGCCCCGGGACAGGGCCGGGGGGCTACACCTTC. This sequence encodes CASSLGPGTGPGGYTF.

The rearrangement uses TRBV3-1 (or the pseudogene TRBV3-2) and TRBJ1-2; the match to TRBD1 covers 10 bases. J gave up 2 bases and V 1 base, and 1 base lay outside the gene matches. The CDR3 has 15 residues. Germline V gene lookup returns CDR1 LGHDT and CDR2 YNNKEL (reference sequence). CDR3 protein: CASSQGGQGNYGYTF. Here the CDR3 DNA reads TGTGCCAGCAGCCAAGGGGGACAGGGGAACTATGGCTACACCTTC.

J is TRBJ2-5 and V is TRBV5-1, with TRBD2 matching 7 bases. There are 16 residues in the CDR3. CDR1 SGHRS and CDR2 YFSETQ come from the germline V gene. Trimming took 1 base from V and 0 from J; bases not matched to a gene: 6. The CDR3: CASSLRAAGNQETQYF. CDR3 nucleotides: TGCGCCAGCAGCTTGCGGGCAGCGGGGAACCAAGAGACCCAGTACTTC.

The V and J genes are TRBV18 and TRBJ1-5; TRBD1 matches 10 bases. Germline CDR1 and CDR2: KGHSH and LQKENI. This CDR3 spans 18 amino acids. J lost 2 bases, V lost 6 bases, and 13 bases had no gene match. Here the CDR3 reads CASSPLSPGTGGNQPQHF. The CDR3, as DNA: TGTGCCAGCTCCCCCTTATCCCCCGGGACAGGGGGCAATCAGCCCCAGCATTTT.

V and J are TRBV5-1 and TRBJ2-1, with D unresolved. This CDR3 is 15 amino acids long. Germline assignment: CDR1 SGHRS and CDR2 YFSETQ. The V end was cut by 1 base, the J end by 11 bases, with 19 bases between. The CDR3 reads CASSLSSNPVEKQFF. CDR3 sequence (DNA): TGCGCCAGCAGCTTGTCGTCAAACCCAGTGGAGAAGCAGTTCTTC.

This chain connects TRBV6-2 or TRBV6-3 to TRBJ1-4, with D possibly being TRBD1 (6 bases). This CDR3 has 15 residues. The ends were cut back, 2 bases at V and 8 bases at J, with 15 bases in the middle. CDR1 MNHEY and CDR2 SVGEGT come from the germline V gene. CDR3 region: CASSYGQGDKEKLFF. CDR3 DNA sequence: TGTGCCAGCAGTTACGGACAAGGGGACAAGGAAAAACTGTTTTTT.

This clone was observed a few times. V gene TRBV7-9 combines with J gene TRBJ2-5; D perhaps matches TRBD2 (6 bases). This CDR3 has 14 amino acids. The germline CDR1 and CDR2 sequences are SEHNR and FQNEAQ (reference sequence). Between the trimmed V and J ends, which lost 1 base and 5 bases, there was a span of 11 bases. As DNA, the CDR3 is TGTGCCAGCAGCTTAGGTGGAGGGGTGGAGACCCAGTACTTC. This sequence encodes CASSLGGGVETQYF.

The CDR3 DNA is TGTGCCAGCAGTCAACTAGCGGGGGCAGATACGCAGTATTTT. It specifies CASSQLAGADTQYF. This chain joins TRBV3-1 (or the pseudogene TRBV3-2) and TRBJ2-3, with TRBD2 identical over 11 bases. The CDR3 is made up of 14 amino acids. The germline V gene encodes CDR1 LGHDT and CDR2 YNNKEL (reference sequence). Trimming cost V 6 bases and J 4 bases; bases outside gene matches: 3.

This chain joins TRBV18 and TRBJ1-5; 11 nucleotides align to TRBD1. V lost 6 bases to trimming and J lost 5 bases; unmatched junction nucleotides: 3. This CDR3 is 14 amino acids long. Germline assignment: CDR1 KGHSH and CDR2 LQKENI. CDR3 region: CASSRTGGDQPQHF. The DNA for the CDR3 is TGTGCCAGCTCGCGGACAGGGGGCGATCAGCCCCAGCATTTT.

The CDR3, as DNA: TGTGCCAGCAGTGCTTTGTTAGCCGAGCAGTACGTC. Amino acids: CASSALLAEQYV. The rearrangement uses TRBV6-2 or TRBV6-3 and TRBJ2-7; no firm D call. From germline, CDR1 is MNHEY and CDR2 SVGEGT. Trimming removed 5 bases at V and 6 bases at J, with 11 bases between. The CDR3 contains 12 residues.

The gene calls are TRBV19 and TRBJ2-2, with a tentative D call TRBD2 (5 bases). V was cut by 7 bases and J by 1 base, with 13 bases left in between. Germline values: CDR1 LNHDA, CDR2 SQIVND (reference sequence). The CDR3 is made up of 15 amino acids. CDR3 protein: CASTKSGVNTGELFF. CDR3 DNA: TGTGCCAGTACCAAATCCGGGGTGAACACCGGGGAGCTGTTTTTT.

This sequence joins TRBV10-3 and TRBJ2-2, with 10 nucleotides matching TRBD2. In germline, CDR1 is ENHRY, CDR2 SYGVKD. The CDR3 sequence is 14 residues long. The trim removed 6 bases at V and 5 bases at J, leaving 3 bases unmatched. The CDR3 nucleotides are TGTGCCATCAGAGAGCGGGAGGGAACCGGGGAGCTGTTTTTT. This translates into CAIREREGTGELFF.

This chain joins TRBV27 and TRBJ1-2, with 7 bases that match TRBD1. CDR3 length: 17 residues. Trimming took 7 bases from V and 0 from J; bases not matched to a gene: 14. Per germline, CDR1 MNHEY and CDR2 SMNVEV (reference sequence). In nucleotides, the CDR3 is TGTGCCAGCACCGCTTTGACAGGGCGGACCGCTAACTATGGCTACACCTTC. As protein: CASTALTGRTANYGYTF.